Below, 10 T cell receptor beta chains from the same sample are listed, as sequenced in a study of blood T cell repertoires in COVID-19 (dated by TCRdb to 2020 to 2021). The library was made by the immunoSEQ multiplex PCR assay. TCRdb re-hosts the immuneACCESS table, in-frame sequences only. Its copies lack some clones; in the studies checked, an unresolved V gene accounts for under half of them, and the cause for the rest is not known. This sample is represented by 70,000 or so clones; over 65% of them were singletons. The top ten clones comprise about 40% of the sample. Material: peripheral blood. These receptors all come from a woman aged 70-85 years with acute or convalescent COVID-19.

The chain is built from TRBV4-3 and TRBJ1-1; D gene unclear. Germline loops: CDR1 LGHNA, CDR2 YSLEER. CDR3 length: 15 amino acids. Trimming shortened V by 1 base and J by 2 bases, and 11 bases separated the two germline ends. The CDR3 DNA reads as TGCGCCAGCAGCCAAGGACCGCAGGCTAACACTGAAGCTTTCTTT. Its protein product is CASSQGPQANTEAFF.

This rearrangement joins TRBV5-4 to TRBJ2-7, with 12 bases matching TRBD2. Germline lookup yields CDR1 SGHNT and CDR2 YYREEE (reference sequence). The J segment lost 5 bases and the V segment lost 6 bases, leaving 6 bases of the junction unmatched. The CDR3 loop spans 14 amino acids. The CDR3 spells CASMLAGGSHEQYF. The DNA of the CDR3 is TGTGCCAGCATGCTAGCGGGGGGGTCCCACGAGCAGTACTTC.

The chain employs TRBV7-2 and TRBJ1-1, with 7 bases fitting TRBD1. Unmatched junction bases numbered 4, after V lost 0 bases and J lost 6 bases. CDR3 size: 14 residues. CDR1 SGHTA and CDR2 FQGNSA come from the germline V gene. The chain's CDR3 is CASSLATGVPEAFF. The CDR3 region has the DNA TGTGCCAGCAGCTTAGCAACAGGGGTCCCTGAAGCTTTCTTT.

The sample holds a few counts of this clone. The chain recombines TRBV4-3 with TRBJ1-1; D remains unclear. The CDR3 runs 14 residues. V shed 4 bases and J shed 4 bases, with 13 bases lying between them. CDR1 is LGHNA, CDR2 YSLEER, per germline. The CDR3 here is CASSRQSSGTEAFF. CDR3 DNA: TGCGCCAGCAGCCGGCAATCCAGTGGCACTGAAGCTTTCTTT.

This clone was seen only a few times. The chain combines TRBV18 with TRBJ2-3; 9 nucleotides align to TRBD1. The CDR3 loop spans 15 amino acids. Germline V gene sequence: CDR1 KGHSH, CDR2 LQKENI. V shed 6 bases and J 2 bases; nucleotides not matched to a gene: 6. The CDR3 DNA reads as TGTGCCAGCTCCCGGGACAGGGTAAACACAGATACGCAGTATTTT. This translates into CASSRDRVNTDTQYF.

The genes are TRBV7-2 and TRBJ1-1; D is perhaps TRBD1 (5 bases). CDR1 is SGHTA, CDR2 FQGNSA, per germline. Deletions cut 5 bases from V and 7 bases from J, with 14 bases between. The CDR3 is 13 amino acids. CDR3 in amino acids: CASSVGLPSEAFF. CDR3 bases: TGTGCCAGCAGCGTGGGACTTCCAAGTGAAGCTTTCTTT.

The J gene is TRBJ2-1, the V gene TRBV7-3; 14 bases are a match to TRBD2. The CDR3 has 18 residues. The germline gives CDR1 SGHTA, CDR2 FQGTGA. Unmatched junction bases numbered 12, after V lost 6 bases and J lost 5 bases. In DNA, the CDR3 is TGTGCCAGCAGTACCGGGACAGGGGGACTAGCGGGGGACAATGAGCAGTTCTTC. The encoded protein is CASSTGTGGLAGDNEQFF.

This chain joins TRBV30 and TRBJ1-2; D not certain. Germline CDR1 reads GTSNPN; CDR2 reads SVGIG (reference sequence). V was pared by 2 bases and J by 11 bases, with 9 bases between. The CDR3 consists of 10 residues. The CDR3 protein is CAWSKSEYTF. CDR3 nucleotides: TGTGCCTGGAGTAAATCGGAGTACACCTTC.

The chain is built from TRBV5-1 and TRBJ1-1, with D possibly TRBD1 on 5 matching bases. Trimming removed 4 bases at V and 4 bases at J, with 17 bases between. The CDR3 consists of 15 residues. Looked up from germline, CDR1 is SGHRS and CDR2 is YFSETQ. The CDR3 reads CASSGPGGVATEAFF. The CDR3 DNA follows: TGCGCCAGCAGCGGCCCGGGGGGAGTAGCCACTGAAGCTTTCTTT.

This chain connects TRBV6-2 or TRBV6-3 to TRBJ2-7; maybe TRBD2 (6 bases). Trimming cost V 2 bases and J 5 bases, with 19 bases left between them. This CDR3 is built from 16 residues. Germline CDR1 reads MNHEY; CDR2 reads SVGEGT. The CDR3 bases are TGTGCCAGCAGTTACGGGGGGACGAAAGGAATCCACGAGCAGTACTTC. It yields the protein CASSYGGTKGIHEQYF.